One and the same sample provided the 20 T cell receptor beta chains below, sequenced in a study of T cells after yellow fever vaccination. Via MiXCR, TCRdb re-called the 5' RACE reads, giving one row per CDR3 protein. The table shows approximately 96,000 distinct CDR3 sequences, with roughly 9% occurring only once. The starting material was CD8+ T cells not binding an NS4B(214-222) dextramer, sorted from PBMCs, obtained less than 16 days after the first yellow fever vaccination. Every receptor here comes from a man younger than 35 who received the YFV17D yellow fever vaccine.

The table lists this clonotype with a few counts. The V and J genes are TRBV20-1 and TRBJ2-1; D uncertain. Looked up from germline, CDR1 is DFQATT and CDR2 is SNEGSKA (reference sequence). The CDR3 is made up of 16 amino acids. The V end lost 3 bases, the J end lost 0 bases, and 15 bases lay between the germline ends. CDR3 sequence: CSASPTPDSSYNEQFF. The CDR3 nucleotides read TGCAGTGCTAGTCCTACACCAGATAGCTCCTACAATGAGCAGTTCTTC.

This chain links TRBV4-3 with TRBJ2-1; D is possibly TRBD2 (5 bases). This CDR3 comprises 16 residues. Germline CDR1 LGHNA, CDR2 YSLEER. V was trimmed by 0 bases and J by 0 bases, leaving 9 bases between them. CDR3 DNA: TGCGCCAGCAGCCAAGATGGAGCGGACTCCTACAATGAGCAGTTCTTC. This encodes CASSQDGADSYNEQFF.

This clonotype was counted only a few times. This chain links TRBV7-2 with TRBJ1-2; D possibly corresponds to TRBD1 (5 bases). Germline CDR1 reads SGHTA; CDR2 reads FQGNSA. Trimming pared 3 bases from V and 4 bases from J, leaving 15 bases between. The CDR3 is 15 amino acids. The CDR3 loop is CASSFSGAPGYGYTF. The CDR3 DNA follows: TGTGCCAGCAGCTTTAGCGGGGCGCCTGGCTATGGCTACACCTTC.

The chain carries TRBV6-1 and TRBJ2-2, with D unclear. The CDR3 length is 13 residues. Germline V gene data show CDR1 as MNHNS and CDR2 as SASEGT. Deletions cut 5 bases from V and 6 bases from J, with 10 bases between. CDR3 DNA: TGTGCCAGCAGTCCTCAGGTGGCCGGGGAGCTGTTTTTT. Amino acids: CASSPQVAGELFF.

The chain recombines TRBV12-5 with TRBJ2-7; TRBD1 or TRBD2 may be the D gene (5 bases each). V was pared by 7 bases and J by 2 bases, with 21 bases between. There are 16 residues in the CDR3. Germline loops: CDR1 LGHNT, CDR2 FRNRAP. DNA for the CDR3: TGTGCTAGTGTCGTAGACCGGGTCGGGGCAACCTACGAGCAGTACTTC. It is translated as CASVVDRVGATYEQYF.

This chain uses TRBV29-1 with TRBJ2-5, with D maybe TRBD1 (6 bases). Germline CDR1 SQVTM, CDR2 ANQGSEA. The CDR3 sequence is 13 residues long. The V and J ends lost 4 bases and 0 bases respectively, with 9 bases between them. The CDR3 DNA sequence: TGCAGCGTTGGGGGGCGGTACCAAGAGACCCAGTACTTC. The encoded protein is CSVGGRYQETQYF.

The chain combines TRBV27 with TRBJ1-1, with 9 nucleotides matching TRBD1. The CDR3 consists of 14 residues. J lost 10 bases, V lost 2 bases, and 8 bases had no gene match. Per the germline V gene, CDR1 is MNHEY and CDR2 is SMNVEV (reference sequence). This CDR3 reads CASSLNTGGRVAFF. As DNA, the CDR3 is TGTGCCAGCAGTTTAAACACAGGGGGCAGGGTAGCTTTCTTT.

This clonotype occurred many times. The chain carries TRBV7-9 and TRBJ1-5; D gene ambiguous. CDR1 and CDR2 (germline): SEHNR, FQNEAQ (reference sequence). The CDR3 runs to 17 residues. V was clipped by 5 bases and J by 7 bases, with 24 bases between them. CDR3 region: CASSAGEPPSFLQPQHF. As DNA, the CDR3 is TGTGCCAGCAGCGCGGGTGAGCCGCCGAGTTTTCTCCAGCCCCAGCATTTT.

This clonotype has only a few counts. This rearrangement joins TRBV27 to TRBJ2-5; 10 bases are a match to TRBD2. The CDR3 is 17 residues long. J was trimmed by 0 bases and V by 5 bases; bases with no gene match: 9. Germline CDR1 is MNHEY and CDR2 is SMNVEV (reference sequence). CDR3 sequence reads: CASSTTSGVRYQETQYF. CDR3 coding DNA: TGTGCCAGCAGTACAACTAGCGGGGTTCGTTACCAAGAGACCCAGTACTTC.

The V and J genes are TRBV7-6 and TRBJ2-1; D not resolved. Germline CDR1 reads SGHVS; CDR2 reads FNYEAQ. V lost 2 bases and J 10 bases, leaving 6 bases between the germline ends. The CDR3 spans 11 residues. The CDR3 sequence is CASSLSEEQFF. CDR3 in DNA: TGTGCCAGCAGCTTATCAGAAGAGCAGTTCTTC.

The chain carries TRBV20-1 and TRBJ2-2; weak D call: TRBD2 (7 bases). V was pared by 1 base and J by 7 bases, with 22 bases between. The germline gives CDR1 DFQATT, CDR2 SNEGSKA (reference sequence). This CDR3 has 17 residues. The CDR3 sequence is CSARASGHGGPDGELFF. CDR3 sequence (DNA): TGCAGTGCTAGAGCCTCGGGCCACGGGGGGCCGGACGGGGAGCTGTTTTTT.

Regarding this clonotype: A much larger clone is a single base away; this may be a read error. CDR3 sequence (DNA): TGCGCCAGCAGTGGGGACAGGTCCTACGAGCTGTACTTC. This sequence encodes CASSGDRSYELYF. V gene TRBV10-2 combines with J gene TRBJ2-7; 8 bases fit TRBD1. Germline V gene lookup returns CDR1 WSHSY and CDR2 SAAADI. The CDR3 is made up of 13 amino acids.

V is TRBV19 and J is TRBJ2-2, with 8 bases fitting TRBD2. The CDR3 contains 15 residues. V lost 7 bases, J lost 6 bases, and 10 bases stayed unmatched. Germline CDR1 LNHDA, CDR2 SQIVND (reference sequence). Here the CDR3 reads CASNVIGGAPGELFF. CDR3 DNA: TGTGCCAGTAACGTGATCGGGGGGGCTCCCGGGGAGCTGTTTTTT.

This clonotype was counted at least ten times. The V gene is TRBV4-1, the J gene TRBJ2-3, with a weak D call TRBD1 (6 bases). The CDR3 is 17 amino acids. Per the germline V gene, CDR1 is MGHRA and CDR2 is YSYEKL. Trimming pared 5 bases from V and 2 bases from J, leaving 20 bases between. CDR3 loop: CASSFKKRGTATDTQYF. The CDR3 region has the DNA TGCGCCAGCAGCTTCAAGAAGAGGGGGACCGCCACAGATACGCAGTATTTT.

This clonotype was counted ten times or more. V gene TRBV12-3 or TRBV12-4 combines with J gene TRBJ2-3, with D possibly matching TRBD2 (7 bases). CDR3 length: 13 amino acids. Deletions cut 6 bases from V and 4 bases from J, with 11 bases between. The CDR3 sequence is CASSRGGADTQYF. The DNA for the CDR3 is TGTGCCAGCAGCCGAGGGGGGGCAGATACGCAGTATTTT.

The V gene is TRBV4-3, the J gene TRBJ1-1; 7 positions match TRBD1. The CDR3 contains 14 residues. Germline trimming cut 4 bases from V and 4 bases from J; bases unmatched to any gene: 6. Germline V gives CDR1 LGHNA, CDR2 YSLEER. The CDR3 nucleotides are TGCGCCAGCAGCCCGTACGAGGGGGCCACTGAAGCTTTCTTT. Its translation is CASSPYEGATEAFF.

This clonotype was detected only a few times. This chain joins TRBV7-9 and TRBJ2-7; D uncertain. The V end lost 2 bases, the J end lost 0 bases, and 8 bases lay between the germline ends. This CDR3 comprises 14 residues. In germline, CDR1 is SEHNR, CDR2 FQNEAQ (reference sequence). CDR3 protein: CASSLRSASYEQYF. The CDR3 DNA reads TGTGCCAGCAGCTTAAGGTCCGCCTCCTACGAGCAGTACTTC.

This chain joins TRBV4-3 and TRBJ2-3; 11 bases fit TRBD2. V gave up 3 bases and J gave up 2 bases; unmatched junction bases: 4. CDR1 and CDR2 from the germline V gene are LGHNA and YSLEER. This CDR3 has 16 residues. CDR3 nucleotide sequence: TGCGCCAGCAGCCAGGGGACTAGCGGTTACACAGATACGCAGTATTTT. Amino acids: CASSQGTSGYTDTQYF.

This clonotype was detected only a few times. The V call is TRBV9, the J call TRBJ1-4; D not certain. The CDR3 sequence is 15 residues long. In germline, CDR1 is SGDLS, CDR2 YYNGEE. V lost 0 bases and J lost 0, with 6 bases in between. CDR3 DNA sequence: TGTGCCAGCAGCGTAGCAATATCAACTAATGAAAAACTGTTTTTT. Residues: CASSVAISTNEKLFF.

The chain employs TRBV7-9 and TRBJ2-7, with no clear D. The CDR3 runs to 13 residues. The ends were cut back, 5 bases at V and 7 bases at J, with 15 bases in the middle. Germline loops: CDR1 SEHNR, CDR2 FQNEAQ (reference sequence). CDR3 loop: CASSDLLTGEQYF. In nucleotides, the CDR3 is TGTGCCAGCAGCGATCTCCTCACCGGTGAGCAGTACTTC.